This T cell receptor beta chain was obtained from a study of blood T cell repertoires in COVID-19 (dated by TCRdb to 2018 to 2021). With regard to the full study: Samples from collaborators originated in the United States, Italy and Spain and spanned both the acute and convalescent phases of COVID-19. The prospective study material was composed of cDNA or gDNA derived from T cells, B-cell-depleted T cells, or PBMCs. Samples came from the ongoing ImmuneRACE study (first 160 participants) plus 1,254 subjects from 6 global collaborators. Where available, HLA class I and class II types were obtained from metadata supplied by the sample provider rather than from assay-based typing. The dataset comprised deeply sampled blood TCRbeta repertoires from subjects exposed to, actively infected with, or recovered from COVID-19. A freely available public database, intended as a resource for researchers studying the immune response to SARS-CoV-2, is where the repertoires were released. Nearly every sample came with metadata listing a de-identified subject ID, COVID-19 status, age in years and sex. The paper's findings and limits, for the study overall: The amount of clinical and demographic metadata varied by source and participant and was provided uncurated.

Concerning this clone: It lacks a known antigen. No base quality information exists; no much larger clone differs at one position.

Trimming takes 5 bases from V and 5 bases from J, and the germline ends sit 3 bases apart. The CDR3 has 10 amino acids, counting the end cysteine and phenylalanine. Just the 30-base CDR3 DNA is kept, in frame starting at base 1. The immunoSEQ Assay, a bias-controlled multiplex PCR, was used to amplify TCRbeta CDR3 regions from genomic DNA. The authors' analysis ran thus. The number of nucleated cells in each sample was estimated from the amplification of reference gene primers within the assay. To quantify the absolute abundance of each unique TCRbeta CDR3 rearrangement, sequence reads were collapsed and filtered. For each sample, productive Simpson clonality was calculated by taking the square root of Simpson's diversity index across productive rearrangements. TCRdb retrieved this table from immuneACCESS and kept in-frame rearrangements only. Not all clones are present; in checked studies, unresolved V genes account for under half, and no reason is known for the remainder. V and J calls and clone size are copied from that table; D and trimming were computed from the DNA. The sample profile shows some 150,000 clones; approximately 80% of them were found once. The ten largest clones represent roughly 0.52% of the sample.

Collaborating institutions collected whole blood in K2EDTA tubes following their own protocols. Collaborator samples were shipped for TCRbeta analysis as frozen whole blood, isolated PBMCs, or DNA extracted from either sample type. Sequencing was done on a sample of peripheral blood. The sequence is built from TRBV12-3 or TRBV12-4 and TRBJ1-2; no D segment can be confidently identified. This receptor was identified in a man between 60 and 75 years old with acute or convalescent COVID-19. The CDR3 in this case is CASSRYGYTF. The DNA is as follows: TGTGCCAGCAGTCGGTATGGCTACACCTTC.